These 12 T cell receptor beta chains were sequenced from one sample in a study of blood T cells in healthy people across ages. A second PCR, run for about 7 to 11 cycles, used a sample-barcoded 5' primer plus a J-beta primer mix. TCRdb recomputed calls from the 5' RACE reads with MiXCR, one row per CDR3 protein. Of approximately 1.5 million distinct CDR3 sequences detected, approximately 42% appear once; the ten largest clones hold approximately 4.1%. Sequenced input: blood. The receptor set was obtained from a woman aged 18-29 years in good health.

This clonotype was seen a handful of times. V and J are TRBV6-2 or TRBV6-3 and TRBJ2-1; 12 bases map to TRBD2. With 0 bases clipped from V and 9 bases from J, the junction kept 6 bases outside the gene matches. Germline V gene lookup returns CDR1 MNHEY and CDR2 SVGEGT. The CDR3 is 16 amino acids. The CDR3 loop reads CASSYSRTSGIIEQFF. CDR3 nucleotides: TGTGCCAGCAGTTACTCGAGGACTAGCGGGATAATTGAGCAGTTCTTC.

This clonotype appeared a few times. V is TRBV18 and J is TRBJ1-2; 7 bases are shared with TRBD1. Per the germline V gene, CDR1 is KGHSH and CDR2 is LQKENI. V shed 4 bases and J 2 bases; nucleotides not matched to a gene: 7. The CDR3 spans 15 residues. CDR3 region: CASSRGQARNYGYTF. The CDR3 region has the DNA TGTGCCAGCTCACGCGGACAGGCACGCAACTATGGCTACACCTTC.

The chain joins TRBV7-9 to TRBJ2-1; D might be TRBD2 (7 bases). The germline V and J ends were trimmed by 1 base and 14 bases, with 18 bases remaining between them. The CDR3 consists of 14 residues. CDR1 and CDR2 from the germline V gene are SEHNR and FQNEAQ (reference sequence). CDR3 sequence reads: CASSLVGGPRSKFF. CDR3 DNA sequence: TGTGCCAGCAGCTTAGTCGGGGGGCCCCGTTCAAAGTTCTTC.

In this sample, this clonotype turned up a few times. The chain couples TRBV7-9 to TRBJ1-1, with a weak D call TRBD1 (5 bases). This CDR3 has 14 amino acids. Trimming removed 4 bases at V and 1 base at J, with 10 bases between. Germline V gene sequence: CDR1 SEHNR, CDR2 FQNEAQ (reference sequence). The CDR3 nucleotides read TGTGCCAGCAGCTCGGGGGTTTCGAACACTGAAGCTTTCTTT. Amino acids: CASSSGVSNTEAFF.

The gene calls are TRBV20-1 and TRBJ2-1; TRBD1 matches at 12 bases. In germline, CDR1 is DFQATT, CDR2 SNEGSKA (reference sequence). The CDR3 has 16 amino acids. V trimming: 3 bases; J trimming: 13 bases; junction bases outside the gene matches: 16. The CDR3 reads CSASRGQGASSGAQFF. The DNA for the CDR3 is TGCAGTGCTAGTCGGGGACAGGGGGCGAGCAGTGGGGCCCAGTTCTTC.

The chain carries TRBV5-1 and TRBJ1-2; 11 bases are a match to TRBD1. The germline CDR1 and CDR2 sequences are SGHRS and YFSETQ. This CDR3 is 16 amino acids long. With 4 bases clipped from V and 6 bases from J, the junction kept 11 bases outside the gene matches. CDR3 DNA sequence: TGCGCCAGCAGCCTCCCGTCGGGGACAGGGGGGGATGGCTACACCTTC. It encodes CASSLPSGTGGDGYTF.

There are a few counts of this clonotype. The V call is TRBV4-1, the J call TRBJ1-5, with no clear D. Germline CDR1 is MGHRA and CDR2 is YSYEKL. V was shortened by 1 base and J by 7 bases, with 11 bases between the two germline ends. The CDR3 has 14 amino acids. The CDR3 DNA reads TGCGCCAGCAGCCAAGTACTTGGTGGACAGCCCCAGCATTTT. Its protein is CASSQVLGGQPQHF.

This clonotype was seen a single time. The rearrangement uses TRBV29-1 and TRBJ1-1, with 7 nucleotides matching TRBD1. The CDR3 is 13 amino acids. CDR1 and CDR2 from the germline V gene are SQVTM and ANQGSEA. The V and J ends lost 6 bases and 1 base, in that order; junction bases with no gene match: 5. The CDR3 DNA sequence: TGCAGCGTCGCGGACAGGCCGAACACTGAAGCTTTCTTT. Protein sequence: CSVADRPNTEAFF.

Comments on this clonotype: A much larger clone sits a single nucleotide away, making a read error possible. This chain uses TRBV28 with TRBJ2-1, with D perhaps matching TRBD2 (6 bases). The germline V gene has CDR1 MDHEN and CDR2 SYDVKM. V was clipped by 4 bases and J by 10 bases, with 20 bases between them. The CDR3 runs 15 residues. DNA for the CDR3: TGTGCCAGCAGTTCTCAACTAACGGGAGCGCAGGAGCAGTTCTTC. Translation: CASSSQLTGAQEQFF.

The chain is built from TRBV7-2 and TRBJ2-3; maybe TRBD2 (7 bases). The CDR3 totals 17 residues. Germline V CDR1 and CDR2: SGHTA, FQGNSA. V was clipped by 1 base and J by 2 bases, with 16 bases between them. The CDR3 loop reads CASSLVGGGPVTDTQYF. As DNA, the CDR3 is TGTGCCAGCAGCTTAGTGGGGGGGGGCCCTGTCACAGATACGCAGTATTTT.

There are many counts of this clonotype. V is TRBV27 and J is TRBJ2-7; D unclear. The V gene's germline CDR1 is MNHEY and CDR2 SMNVEV (reference sequence). The CDR3 contains 14 residues. V shed 5 bases and J shed 2 bases, with 13 bases lying between them. For the CDR3, the DNA is TGTGCCAGCAGTCACAGAAACTCCCCCTACGAGCAGTACTTC. This gives the protein CASSHRNSPYEQYF.

V is TRBV7-9 and J is TRBJ2-7; 8 bases agree with TRBD2. V shed 5 bases, J shed 7 bases, and the junction held 10 bases outside the gene matches. The V gene's germline CDR1 is SEHNR and CDR2 FQNEAQ (reference sequence). The CDR3 runs to 14 residues. As DNA, the CDR3 is TGTGCCAGCAGCCCCCCCGGGGGGGACAATGAGCAGTACTTC. Its protein product is CASSPPGGDNEQYF.